This T cell receptor beta chain is drawn from a study of PD-1 blockade in classical Hodgkin lymphoma. The time point is: cycle 4 day 1 (C4D1), after five to seven weeks of nivolumab. Autologous stem cell transplantation was followed by relapse in every patient, and brentuximab vedotin exposure varied. Between the trimmed V and J ends, which lost 4 bases and 2 bases, there was a span of 8 bases. Germline CDR1 and CDR2: SQVTM and ANQGSEA. The CDR3 runs to 13 residues. This clone was detected a few times. Data came from immunoSEQ multiplex PCR; TCRdb stores just in-frame clones and leaves some out. The table includes 35,000 to 50,000 clones, around two thirds detected once.

The TCR comes from a human donor with classical Hodgkin lymphoma. The rearrangement uses TRBV29-1 and TRBJ2-2, with D tentatively TRBD1 or TRBD2 (5 bases each). The specimen comprised peripheral blood mononuclear cells (PBMCs), sampled before the fourth cycle of nivolumab. The CDR3 bases are TGCAGCGTTGTGGGGGAAAACACCGGGGAGCTGTTTTTT. This encodes CSVVGENTGELFF.